This T cell receptor (beta chain) was recorded in a study of blood T cell repertoires in COVID-19. On the study more broadly: Samples of COVID-19 (acute and convalescent) were obtained from the United States, Italy and Spain. In each case, the material was cDNA or gDNA derived from T cells, B-cell-depleted T cells, or PBMCs.

There are 14 residues in the CDR3. Trimming took 0 bases from V and 4 from J, leaving 8 bases between them. Germline V CDR1 and CDR2: SGHDT, YYEEEE. All recovered Cohort 3 donors got two negative PCRs, got clearance, or saw symptom resolution. Under the authors' procedure: Quantification of nucleated cells was approximated via reference gene primer amplification. TCRdb's copy holds only in-frame clones and misses some; the assay was immunoSEQ multiplex PCR. That table furnishes V, J and clone size, whereas the DNA furnished D and trimming. This sample has fewer than 200,000 clones, with around four fifths found just once.

The chain links TRBV5-6 to TRBJ1-3, with D unresolved. Sequencing was carried out using PBMCs or T cells enriched from blood (not recorded which). The sequence came from a woman in her 50s who had recovered from COVID-19. CDR3 residues: CASSLGGGGNTIYF. CDR3 in DNA: TGTGCCAGCAGCTTGGGGGGAGGAGGAAACACCATATATTTT.